The 21 T cell receptor beta chains presented below share a single source sample, sequenced in a study of beta chain features in type 1 diabetes. Every isolated RNA sample was fully reverse transcribed, so sequencing captured expressed TCRB transcripts. Here immunoSEQ multiplex PCR was the method, and the copy in TCRdb shows in-frame clones only, minus some. This table has some 150,000 clones, about 10% appearing once. The sequenced material came from naive CD4+ T cells from blood. The origin of the receptors is a man between 18 and 29 years old in good health.

This clone was seen more than once but under ten times. The chain combines TRBV18 with TRBJ2-3; 12 bases agree with TRBD2. With 3 bases clipped from V and 4 bases from J, the junction kept 2 bases outside the gene matches. The CDR3 consists of 15 residues. Germline lookup yields CDR1 KGHSH and CDR2 LQKENI. As DNA, the CDR3 is TGTGCCAGCTCACCGGGACTAGCGGGTGCAGATACGCAGTATTTT. Protein sequence: CASSPGLAGADTQYF.

This clone turned up a few times. The rearrangement links TRBV10-3 to TRBJ2-1; TRBD1 aligns across 8 bases. V lost 6 bases to trimming and J lost 3 bases; unmatched junction nucleotides: 7. The CDR3 spans 15 residues. Germline V CDR1 and CDR2: ENHRY, SYGVKD. This CDR3 is CAIRSDRGIYNEQFF. CDR3 in DNA: TGTGCCATCAGATCCGACAGGGGAATCTACAATGAGCAGTTCTTC.

This clone was found a few times. The rearrangement joins TRBV10-3 to TRBJ2-7, with D perhaps TRBD2 (6 bases). V lost 3 bases to trimming and J lost 0 bases, with 9 bases between them. CDR3 length: 14 residues. Germline values: CDR1 ENHRY, CDR2 SYGVKD. The CDR3 is CAISDGRSSYEQYF. For the CDR3, the DNA is TGTGCCATCAGTGATGGGAGGAGCTCCTACGAGCAGTACTTC.

This chain connects TRBV5-6 to TRBJ1-1; the D is unclear. The CDR3 is 14 amino acids. The germline V gene has CDR1 SGHDT and CDR2 YYEEEE. With 0 bases removed from V and 7 bases from J, the gap between germline ends came to 13 bases. The CDR3 bases are TGTGCCAGCAGCTTGGGTCAGACATTGGGTGAAGCTTTCTTT. Translated, it gives CASSLGQTLGEAFF.

The rearrangement uses TRBV30 and TRBJ2-3; 8 bases agree with TRBD2. CDR1 and CDR2 from the germline V gene are GTSNPN and SVGIG (reference sequence). Germline trimming cut 6 bases from V and 14 bases from J; bases unmatched to any gene: 13. The CDR3 covers 12 residues. Here the CDR3 DNA reads TGTGCCTGTGAGCGGGGGCCAGGGCGTCCGTATTTT. Translated, it gives CACERGPGRPYF.

This clone was detected a few times. The chain links TRBV9 to TRBJ2-1; 8 nucleotides line up with TRBD2. The CDR3 sequence is 15 residues long. The germline gives CDR1 SGDLS, CDR2 YYNGEE. The ends lost 0 bases at V and 10 bases at J; junction bases unmatched: 9. For the CDR3, the DNA is TGTGCCAGCAGCGTAGTTGGTAGCGGGGTTTCGGAGCAGTTCTTC. Translating it yields CASSVVGSGVSEQFF.

The V gene is TRBV7-3, the J gene TRBJ2-5, with 11 nucleotides matching TRBD2. Per germline, CDR1 SGHTA and CDR2 FQGTGA. The CDR3 is 16 residues long. J was trimmed by 5 bases and V by 2 bases; bases with no gene match: 7. CDR3 DNA: TGTGCCAGCAGCTTACAGCCTAGCGGGGGGTTTGAGACCCAGTACTTC. This encodes CASSLQPSGGFETQYF.

This clone was seen a few times. This rearrangement joins TRBV19 to TRBJ1-2, with D hard to call. From germline, CDR1 is LNHDA and CDR2 SQIVND (reference sequence). The CDR3 is made up of 12 amino acids. Trimming pared 3 bases from V and 6 bases from J, leaving 8 bases between. The CDR3 nucleotides are TGTGCCAGTAGTATGAACACTAATGGCTACACCTTC. Translation: CASSMNTNGYTF.

This clone was observed a few times. V is TRBV5-6 and J is TRBJ1-6, with unresolved D. The CDR3 consists of 15 residues. Trimming took off 0 bases at V and 7 bases at J, with 11 bases between the two ends. Germline CDR1 is SGHDT and CDR2 is YYEEEE. This chain's CDR3 is CASSLVPGGNSPLHF. In nucleotides, the CDR3 is TGTGCCAGCAGCTTGGTTCCGGGTGGGAATTCACCCCTCCACTTT.

The chain links TRBV4-1 to TRBJ1-1; D ambiguous. CDR1 and CDR2 (germline): MGHRA, YSYEKL. Between the trimmed V and J ends, which lost 6 bases and 0 bases, there was a span of 8 bases. The CDR3 is 13 residues long. CDR3 bases: TGCGCCAGCAGTGAGGGCGTGAACACTGAAGCTTTCTTT. Residues: CASSEGVNTEAFF.

This clone was picked up a small number of times. The CDR3 sequence: CASSMDSYYGYTF. In DNA form, the CDR3 reads TGTGCCAGTAGTATGGACAGTTACTATGGCTACACCTTC. This chain connects TRBV19 to TRBJ1-2; the D gene is possibly TRBD1 (6 bases). Trimming left V 3 bases short and J 3 bases short, with 8 bases between. The CDR3 is 13 residues long. CDR1 is LNHDA and CDR2 is SQIVND in the germline V gene (reference sequence).

This clone was seen repeatedly, ten times or more. The V and J genes are TRBV10-3 and TRBJ2-7, with 7 bases aligning to TRBD1. V shed 3 bases, J shed 0 bases, and the junction held 2 bases outside the gene matches. Per the germline V gene, CDR1 is ENHRY and CDR2 is SYGVKD. The CDR3 has 14 amino acids. The DNA for the CDR3 is TGTGCCATCAGTGAAAGACAGGGCTCCTACGAGCAGTACTTC. It yields the protein CAISERQGSYEQYF.

The table lists this clone with a few counts. The CDR3 DNA sequence: TGTGCCAGCAGCTTAGACGCGAGCTCCTACAATGAGCAGTTCTTC. Translated: CASSLDASSYNEQFF. The chain couples TRBV7-2 to TRBJ2-1; D is uncertain. CDR3 length: 15 residues. Between the trimmed V and J ends, which lost 1 base and 0 bases, there was a span of 7 bases. CDR1 and CDR2 from the germline V gene are SGHTA and FQGNSA.

This clone was counted between two and nine times. The rearrangement joins TRBV18 to TRBJ2-7, with D tentatively TRBD1 (6 bases). This CDR3 is built from 14 residues. Germline CDR1 and CDR2: KGHSH and LQKENI. Trimming pared 3 bases from V and 2 bases from J, leaving 11 bases between. The CDR3 sequence: CASSPRQETYEQYF. CDR3 bases: TGTGCCAGCTCACCTCGACAGGAAACCTACGAGCAGTACTTC.

In its sample, this clone was seen a few times. This chain uses TRBV18 with TRBJ1-1; 9 positions match TRBD1. This CDR3 contains 14 residues. Germline CDR1 KGHSH, CDR2 LQKENI. Trimming cost V 4 bases and J 7 bases; bases outside gene matches: 7. CDR3 nucleotide sequence: TGTGCCAGCTCACTACAGGGGGCCCCCTTTGAAGCTTTCTTT. It yields the protein CASSLQGAPFEAFF.

This clone was recorded a few times. The J gene is TRBJ2-3, the V gene TRBV4-2, with TRBD2 matching over 9 bases. This CDR3 spans 15 amino acids. Unmatched junction bases numbered 3, after V lost 4 bases and J lost 1 base. CDR1 and CDR2 from the germline V gene are LGHNA and YNFKEQ. As DNA, the CDR3 is TGTGCCAGCAGCCCGCAGCGGGGGGGCACAGATACGCAGTATTTT. Residues: CASSPQRGGTDTQYF.

A few counts support this clone. The rearrangement joins TRBV4-1 to TRBJ1-3; D unresolved. The CDR3 length is 15 residues. V lost 0 bases and J lost 4, with 10 bases in between. Germline CDR1 MGHRA, CDR2 YSYEKL. The CDR3 DNA reads TGCGCCAGCAGCCAAGATGAGTTCAGGGGAAACACCATATATTTT. Translation: CASSQDEFRGNTIYF.

This clone has more than one count but fewer than ten. The V call is TRBV4-1, the J call TRBJ1-5; a weak D match, TRBD1 (6 bases). The CDR3 length is 13 residues. CDR1 is MGHRA, CDR2 YSYEKL, per germline. Trimming stripped 4 bases from V and 4 bases from J, with 8 bases between. CDR3 sequence: CASSPQGNQPQHF. The CDR3 nucleotides are TGCGCCAGCAGCCCCCAGGGGAATCAGCCCCAGCATTTT.

The chain recombines TRBV5-4 with TRBJ2-1; 8 bases map to TRBD2. Unmatched junction bases numbered 5, after V lost 0 bases and J lost 6 bases. CDR1 and CDR2 (germline): SGHNT, YYREEE (reference sequence). This CDR3 has 15 residues. CDR3 sequence reads: CASSLDAGGGNEQFF. The CDR3 bases are TGTGCCAGCAGCTTGGACGCGGGGGGTGGCAATGAGCAGTTCTTC.

This clone was recorded many times. The CDR3 region is CASSQSGTGTSPLHF. The DNA for the CDR3 is TGCGCCAGCAGCCAATCGGGGACAGGGACCTCACCCCTCCACTTT. The rearrangement joins TRBV4-3 to TRBJ1-6, with TRBD1 identical over 9 bases. The CDR3 consists of 15 residues. Unmatched junction bases numbered 6, after V lost 2 bases and J lost 10 bases. Germline V gene data show CDR1 as LGHNA and CDR2 as YSLEER.

This clone appeared many times. V and J are TRBV5-6 and TRBJ1-2, with a tentative D call TRBD1 (5 bases). The germline CDR1 and CDR2 sequences are SGHDT and YYEEEE. Trimming left V 6 bases short and J 8 bases short, with 23 bases between. The CDR3 is made up of 15 amino acids. CDR3 sequence (DNA): TGTGCCAGCATCAATCCACAGGCTGGACGGAGCGGCTACACCTTC. This gives the protein CASINPQAGRSGYTF.